The rows below give T cell receptor beta chains drawn from one sample of a study of blood T cell repertoires in COVID-19. Using immunoSEQ multiplex PCR, the repertoire was profiled, and TCRdb retains in-frame clones only, with some absent. Of approximately 86,000 clones in the sample, approximately 80% were seen once. The sequencing sample was made of peripheral blood. The receptors were gathered from a middle-aged man with acute or convalescent COVID-19. Both conserved end residues are part of each CDR3. The order of the fields is J gene, CDR3 length, V gene, clone size, D gene, CDR3 protein, CDR3 DNA. The D gene is left open where the match is weak. Clone size, where shown, is once, few, many, or a class for clones that have expanded.

j_gene: TRBJ1-5; len: 15; v_gene: TRBV29-1; abundance: -; d_gene: -; CDR3aa: CSVVWVGHSNQPQHF; CDR3nt: TGCAGCGTTGTTTGGGTTGGGCATAGCAATCAGCCCCAGCATTTT
j_gene: TRBJ1-2; len: 14; v_gene: TRBV6-5; abundance: -; d_gene: TRBD1; CDR3aa: CASSTLPWTGFYTF; CDR3nt: TGTGCCAGCAGTACCCTCCCGTGGACAGGGTTCTACACCTTC
j_gene: TRBJ2-7; len: 15; v_gene: TRBV7-2; abundance: -; d_gene: TRBD2; CDR3aa: CASSSGLAGGNAQYF; CDR3nt: TGTGCCAGCAGCTCGGGACTAGCGGGAGGGAATGCGCAGTACTTC
j_gene: TRBJ2-2; len: 14; v_gene: TRBV7-2; abundance: -; d_gene: TRBD1; CDR3aa: CASSRTTGSGELFF; CDR3nt: TGTGCCAGCAGCAGAACGACAGGGTCCGGGGAGCTGTTTTTT
j_gene: TRBJ2-1; len: 15; v_gene: TRBV29-1; abundance: -; d_gene: TRBD2; CDR3aa: CSVEGNLAGVGEQFF; CDR3nt: TGCAGCGTTGAAGGAAATCTAGCGGGAGTAGGGGAGCAGTTCTTC
j_gene: TRBJ1-1; len: 13; v_gene: TRBV29-1; abundance: -; d_gene: -; CDR3aa: CSVESGVNTEAFF; CDR3nt: TGCAGCGTTGAATCGGGGGTAAACACTGAAGCTTTCTTT
j_gene: TRBJ2-3; len: 13; v_gene: TRBV7-3; abundance: few; d_gene: -; CDR3aa: CASSLDAVDTQYF; CDR3nt: TGTGCCAGCAGCTTAGATGCGGTAGATACGCAGTATTTT
j_gene: TRBJ1-3; len: 18; v_gene: TRBV7-2; abundance: -; d_gene: -; CDR3aa: CASSAPGVLWAAGNTIYF; CDR3nt: TGTGCCAGCAGCGCACCGGGGGTCCTTTGGGCGGCCGGAAACACCATATATTTT
j_gene: TRBJ2-2; len: 16; v_gene: TRBV28; abundance: -; d_gene: TRBD2; CDR3aa: CASSLILAGGTGELFF; CDR3nt: TGTGCCAGCAGTTTGATTCTAGCGGGAGGCACCGGGGAGCTGTTTTTT
j_gene: TRBJ2-5; len: 15; v_gene: TRBV19; abundance: -; d_gene: TRBD2; CDR3aa: CASSTGGTSRETQYF; CDR3nt: TGTGCCAGTAGTACCGGGGGGACGTCCCGGGAGACCCAGTACTTC
j_gene: TRBJ2-4; len: 15; v_gene: TRBV5-1; abundance: -; d_gene: -; CDR3aa: CASSRDTDAKNIQYF; CDR3nt: TGCGCCAGCAGCCGGGACACGGATGCCAAAAACATTCAGTACTTC
j_gene: TRBJ1-5; len: 14; v_gene: TRBV23-1; abundance: -; d_gene: -; CDR3aa: CASTSKRKSETQHF; CDR3nt: TGCGCCAGCACCTCAAAACGAAAAAGCGAGACCCAGCATTTT
j_gene: TRBJ1-2; len: 12; v_gene: TRBV24-1; abundance: -; d_gene: -; CDR3aa: CATSDSSDSYTF; CDR3nt: TGTGCCACCAGTGATTCGTCGGACAGCTACACCTTC
j_gene: TRBJ1-1; len: 13; v_gene: TRBV5-4; abundance: -; d_gene: -; CDR3aa: CASSLSVNTEAFF; CDR3nt: TGTGCCAGCAGCTTATCAGTTAACACTGAAGCTTTCTTT
j_gene: TRBJ2-2; len: 15; v_gene: TRBV5-1; abundance: -; d_gene: TRBD1; CDR3aa: CASSLFQGAPGELFF; CDR3nt: TGCGCCAGCAGCTTGTTTCAGGGGGCACCCGGGGAGCTGTTTTTT
j_gene: TRBJ2-3; len: 17; v_gene: TRBV5-4; abundance: -; d_gene: TRBD2; CDR3aa: CASSLGAGAGGLDTQYF; CDR3nt: TGTGCCAGCAGCTTGGGGGCCGGGGCGGGGGGCCTGGATACGCAGTATTTT
j_gene: TRBJ2-2; len: 15; v_gene: TRBV29-1; abundance: -; d_gene: -; CDR3aa: CSVRRGGPNTGELFF; CDR3nt: TGCAGCGTTAGGCGGGGCGGACCGAACACCGGGGAGCTGTTTTTT
j_gene: TRBJ2-7; len: 14; v_gene: TRBV3-1/TRBV3-2; abundance: -; d_gene: TRBD1; CDR3aa: CASTLGTGAYEQYF; CDR3nt: TGTGCCAGCACCTTGGGGACAGGGGCCTACGAGCAGTACTTC
j_gene: TRBJ1-5; len: 16; v_gene: TRBV7-9; abundance: few; d_gene: -; CDR3aa: CASSQDNRGGDQPQHF; CDR3nt: TGTGCCAGCAGCCAGGATAACCGGGGGGGGGATCAGCCCCAGCATTTT
j_gene: TRBJ1-2; len: 16; v_gene: TRBV14; abundance: once; d_gene: TRBD1; CDR3aa: CASSQDHLGQGRGYTF; CDR3nt: TGTGCCAGCAGCCAAGATCATTTGGGACAGGGCCGTGGCTACACCTTC
j_gene: TRBJ1-3; len: 16; v_gene: TRBV7-2; abundance: -; d_gene: -; CDR3aa: CASSLAQGGAGNTIYF; CDR3nt: TGTGCCAGCAGCTTAGCACAGGGTGGTGCTGGAAACACCATATATTTT
j_gene: TRBJ2-7; len: 12; v_gene: TRBV19; abundance: few; d_gene: -; CDR3aa: CATRQYAGEQYF; CDR3nt: TGTGCCACCAGGCAGTATGCGGGCGAGCAGTACTTC
j_gene: TRBJ2-7; len: 15; v_gene: TRBV7-2; abundance: many; d_gene: TRBD2; CDR3aa: CASSPPAGAAYEQYF; CDR3nt: TGTGCCAGCAGCCCGCCAGCGGGAGCTGCCTACGAGCAGTACTTC
j_gene: TRBJ2-7; len: 18; v_gene: TRBV19; abundance: -; d_gene: TRBD2; CDR3aa: CASSMSVGTSGRLYEQYF; CDR3nt: TGTGCCAGTAGTATGTCAGTCGGGACTAGCGGGAGACTTTACGAGCAGTACTTC
j_gene: TRBJ1-1; len: 16; v_gene: TRBV5-8; abundance: -; d_gene: -; CDR3aa: CASSFRAQRGSTEAFF; CDR3nt: TGTGCCAGCAGCTTCCGAGCGCAAAGGGGGTCCACTGAAGCTTTCTTT
j_gene: TRBJ2-5; len: 14; v_gene: TRBV7-3; abundance: -; d_gene: -; CDR3aa: CASSEGPMRETQYF; CDR3nt: TGTGCCAGCTCCGAAGGCCCCATGAGGGAGACCCAGTACTTC
j_gene: TRBJ1-2; len: 17; v_gene: TRBV3-1/TRBV3-2; abundance: -; d_gene: -; CDR3aa: CASSQDSEQKANYGYTF; CDR3nt: TGTGCCAGCAGCCAAGATTCTGAACAGAAAGCTAACTATGGCTACACCTTC
j_gene: TRBJ2-7; len: 13; v_gene: TRBV6-5; abundance: -; d_gene: -; CDR3aa: CASKSEGSYEQYF; CDR3nt: TGTGCCAGCAAGAGTGAGGGATCCTACGAGCAGTACTTC
j_gene: TRBJ1-1; len: 12; v_gene: TRBV6-5; abundance: -; d_gene: -; CDR3aa: CASTSPGDSAFF; CDR3nt: TGTGCCAGCACCTCCCCGGGGGATTCAGCTTTCTTT
j_gene: TRBJ2-1; len: 11; v_gene: TRBV12-3/TRBV12-4; abundance: few; d_gene: -; CDR3aa: CASGVLTEQFF; CDR3nt: TGTGCCTCGGGGGTTTTGACTGAGCAGTTCTTC
j_gene: TRBJ1-2; len: 13; v_gene: TRBV6-5; abundance: -; d_gene: -; CDR3aa: CASRLDRNYGYTF; CDR3nt: TGTGCCAGCAGACTGGACAGAAACTATGGCTACACCTTC
j_gene: TRBJ1-6; len: 13; v_gene: TRBV28; abundance: -; d_gene: -; CDR3aa: CASSDRGKSPLHF; CDR3nt: TGTGCCAGCAGTGACAGAGGAAAGTCACCCCTCCACTTT
j_gene: TRBJ1-6; len: 16; v_gene: TRBV28; abundance: -; d_gene: TRBD1; CDR3aa: CASSLPATGPQSPLHF; CDR3nt: TGTGCCAGCAGTTTACCGGCGACAGGGCCGCAATCACCCCTCCACTTT
j_gene: TRBJ2-7; len: 14; v_gene: TRBV5-1; abundance: -; d_gene: -; CDR3aa: CASSVVAGPGVQYF; CDR3nt: TGCGCCAGCTCCGTCGTGGCGGGGCCTGGGGTGCAGTACTTC
j_gene: TRBJ1-3; len: 18; v_gene: TRBV24-1; abundance: -; d_gene: -; CDR3aa: CATSDCYRTLNFGNTIYF; CDR3nt: TGTGCCACCAGTGATTGTTACAGGACCCTGAATTTTGGAAACACCATATATTTT
j_gene: TRBJ2-3; len: 14; v_gene: TRBV5-5; abundance: once; d_gene: -; CDR3aa: CASSLGTLGGTQYF; CDR3nt: TGTGCCAGCAGCTTGGGGACCCTAGGAGGTACGCAGTATTTT
j_gene: TRBJ1-6; len: 14; v_gene: TRBV15; abundance: few; d_gene: -; CDR3aa: CATSRDRVGSPLHF; CDR3nt: TGTGCCACCAGCAGAGATCGGGTTGGATCACCCCTCCACTTT
j_gene: TRBJ2-4; len: 15; v_gene: TRBV11-3; abundance: -; d_gene: TRBD1; CDR3aa: CASSLDSGQGNIQYF; CDR3nt: TGTGCCAGCAGCTTAGATTCTGGACAGGGGAACATTCAGTACTTC
j_gene: TRBJ2-1; len: 15; v_gene: TRBV7-6; abundance: -; d_gene: TRBD2; CDR3aa: CASSLLAGGLNEQFF; CDR3nt: TGTGCCAGCAGCTTGCTAGCGGGGGGGCTTAATGAGCAGTTCTTC
j_gene: TRBJ2-3; len: 14; v_gene: TRBV2; abundance: -; d_gene: -; CDR3aa: CADSRGADTDTQYF; CDR3nt: TGTGCCGACTCCCGGGGGGCCGACACAGATACGCAGTATTTT
j_gene: TRBJ2-2; len: 17; v_gene: TRBV11-2; abundance: -; d_gene: -; CDR3aa: CASRAGPGRTNTGELFF; CDR3nt: TGTGCCAGCAGGGCGGGACCGGGGCGGACGAACACCGGGGAGCTGTTTTTT
j_gene: TRBJ2-5; len: 13; v_gene: TRBV5-6; abundance: -; d_gene: -; CDR3aa: CATTKQAKEPQYF; CDR3nt: TGTGCCACCACAAAACAGGCTAAGGAGCCCCAGTACTTC
j_gene: TRBJ2-1; len: 15; v_gene: TRBV3-1/TRBV3-2; abundance: -; d_gene: TRBD2; CDR3aa: CASTPGGGIYNEQFF; CDR3nt: TGTGCCAGCACCCCCGGGGGGGGTATATACAATGAGCAGTTCTTC
j_gene: TRBJ2-3; len: 13; v_gene: TRBV30; abundance: -; d_gene: -; CDR3aa: CAWDPGSADTQYF; CDR3nt: TGTGCCTGGGACCCGGGAAGTGCAGATACGCAGTATTTT
j_gene: TRBJ1-2; len: 15; v_gene: TRBV21-1; abundance: -; d_gene: -; CDR3aa: CAQQGDREPGYGYTF; CDR3nt: TGTGCCCAGCAGGGGGACAGGGAGCCCGGGTATGGCTACACCTTC
j_gene: TRBJ2-4; len: 16; v_gene: TRBV19; abundance: -; d_gene: TRBD2; CDR3aa: CASTELAGRAKNIQYF; CDR3nt: TGTGCCAGTACCGAATTAGCGGGGAGAGCCAAAAACATTCAGTACTTC
j_gene: TRBJ2-7; len: 13; v_gene: TRBV12-3/TRBV12-4; abundance: -; d_gene: TRBD1; CDR3aa: CASSHGQGYEQYF; CDR3nt: TGTGCCAGCAGTCATGGACAGGGCTACGAGCAGTACTTC
j_gene: TRBJ1-1; len: 14; v_gene: TRBV6-5; abundance: -; d_gene: -; CDR3aa: CASSYSDSFSEAFF; CDR3nt: TGTGCCAGCAGTTACTCGGACTCCTTTTCTGAAGCTTTCTTT
j_gene: TRBJ2-5; len: 14; v_gene: TRBV7-2; abundance: -; d_gene: -; CDR3aa: CASSPTGTTETQYF; CDR3nt: TGTGCCAGCAGCCCGACAGGAACGACGGAGACCCAGTACTTC
j_gene: TRBJ2-1; len: 17; v_gene: TRBV5-6; abundance: -; d_gene: TRBD2; CDR3aa: CASSLGEAGGSYNEQFF; CDR3nt: TGTGCCAGCAGCTTGGGAGAGGCGGGGGGCTCCTACAATGAGCAGTTCTTC
j_gene: TRBJ2-2; len: 15; v_gene: TRBV4-3; abundance: -; d_gene: -; CDR3aa: CASSLRQENTGELFF; CDR3nt: TGCGCCAGCAGCCTGCGACAGGAGAACACCGGGGAGCTGTTTTTT
j_gene: TRBJ1-1; len: 13; v_gene: TRBV5-1; abundance: few; d_gene: -; CDR3aa: CASSLQGNTEAFF; CDR3nt: TGCGCCAGCAGCCTTCAGGGTAACACTGAAGCTTTCTTT
j_gene: TRBJ2-3; len: 16; v_gene: TRBV10-3; abundance: -; d_gene: TRBD2; CDR3aa: CAISGGAGAGSDTQYF; CDR3nt: TGTGCCATCAGTGGGGGAGCGGGAGCCGGGTCAGATACGCAGTATTTT
j_gene: TRBJ2-1; len: 13; v_gene: TRBV13; abundance: -; d_gene: TRBD2; CDR3aa: CASSLGVAGEEFF; CDR3nt: TGTGCCAGCAGCTTAGGCGTCGCGGGGGAGGAGTTCTTC
j_gene: TRBJ1-2; len: 12; v_gene: TRBV29-1; abundance: -; d_gene: -; CDR3aa: CSVEDQGVGYTF; CDR3nt: TGCAGCGTTGAAGATCAAGGGGTGGGCTACACCTTC